The clone carrying this T cell receptor beta chain showed up just once. Its target is not known. This entry belongs to a study of cytomegalovirus exposure and HLA in healthy donors. Study-level points and caveats: Across donors, most TCRs were seen rarely, yet some public ones were widespread. TCR beta sequences numbering some 17,000 were associated with HLA alleles at 0.05 false discovery rate in a later analysis.

The primer mix had 60 Vbeta and 13 Jbeta primers. The data were produced by immunoSEQ multiplex PCR, yet TCRdb's version contains in-frame clones alone and is incomplete. Of about 200,000 clones detected, about 80% appear once; the ten largest clones hold roughly 1.5%. V was cut by 2 bases and J by 0 bases, with 8 bases left in between. The CDR3 consists of 15 residues. Germline CDR1 and CDR2: MDHEN and SYDVKM. The chain links TRBV28 to TRBJ1-5; D perhaps matches TRBD1 (6 bases). The receptor's source is a girl aged 5-17 years in good health and CMV-seronegative. The sequenced sample was PBMCs. In DNA, the CDR3 is TGTGCCAGCAGTTTAGACAGGTTTAGCAATCAGCCCCAGCATTTT. Amino acid sequence: CASSLDRFSNQPQHF.